This T cell receptor beta chain stems from a study of CD8 T cells in ankylosing spondylitis (dated by TCRdb to about 2017). Regarding the research as a whole: The study set out to find disease-linked TCR variants by profiling T cell receptor beta repertoires in ankylosing spondylitis patients and healthy donors. Peripheral blood was sampled, and synovial fluid was also collected from ankylosing spondylitis patients. The full study cohort was made up of approximately 24 ankylosing spondylitis patients and about a hundred healthy donors.

Sequencing was carried out with an Illumina HiSeq 2500. Quantitative 5'-RACE with molecular barcodes was used to prepare TCR beta libraries. For the original study's pipeline: To identify disease-linked TCR variants, a new computational method was used, one built on a probabilistic model of VDJ rearrangement. The raw public data were reprocessed by TCRdb itself: fastp quality trimming at Q25, MiXCR clonotype calling, in-frame beta chains only. Each entry merges the rows of one CDR3 protein and shows their most common DNA and genes. These V and J calls rely on TCRdb rather than the paper's analysis. The sample table holds about 250,000 distinct CDR3 sequences, of which over 30% were seen once. The leading ten clones occupy around 4.5% of the sample. Overall results and qualifications from the work: A CD8+ phenotype was shown by the disease-linked clones, which were found at relatively low frequencies in peripheral blood. Blood from ankylosing spondylitis patients appeared to be characterized by a TCR beta motif composed of under 10 highly homologous amino acid variants. According to the report, matched synovial fluid samples from ankylosing spondylitis patients were significantly enriched for the disease-linked clones. Some motif variants were previously reported in synovial fluid and blood of reactive arthritis patients, suggesting common disease-initiation mechanisms.

The CDR3 sequence holds 13 residues, the cysteine and phenylalanine included. Kept here is only the CDR3 DNA, which spans 39 bases and is read in frame from base 1. Trimming takes 3 bases from V and 7 bases from J, and the germline ends sit 10 bases apart. The germline V gene specifies KGHSH as CDR1 and LQKENI as CDR2. Note on this clonotype: It lacks a known antigen. It has no much larger one-base neighbor in the sample; base qualities were not kept.

The sample was blood, either unsorted or a sorted T cell fraction (not recorded which). Recombination connected TRBV18 to TRBJ1-5, with TRBD1 as a weak D call on 6 bases. This receptor was identified in a male donor with ankylosing spondylitis or in good health (not recorded which). The CDR3 protein sequence reads: CASSPQGRQPQHF. The DNA sequence reads TGTGCCAGCTCACCGCAGGGGAGGCAGCCCCAGCATTTT.